This TCR beta chain was captured in a study of T cells in Graves' hyperthyroidism and ophthalmopathy. For Graves' hyperthyroidism to be stable, ophthalmopathy could not progress within 18 months. Patients aged 18 to 65 had newly diagnosed hyperthyroidism of under 2 months' duration. The V gene's germline CDR1 is SGHRS and CDR2 YFSETQ. This CDR3 has 13 amino acids. Trimming shortened V by 0 bases and J by 5 bases, and 6 bases separated the two germline ends. Many counts were recorded for this clonotype. Amplified TCR beta CDR3 regions came from RNA transcripts. During a first-round RT-PCR of the TCR CDR3, the HTBI primer set was used. TCRdb re-analysed the multiplex PCR reads in MiXCR, keeping a single row per CDR3 protein. The data contain about 480,000 distinct CDR3 sequences, under 15% of them singletons.

Sequencing input: blood. The V gene is TRBV5-1, the J gene TRBJ1-5; D gene unclear. This TCR was recovered from a woman aged 18-29 years with Graves' hyperthyroidism. The DNA for the CDR3 is TGCGCCAGCAGCTTGGCGTTCGATCAGCCCCAGCATTTT. It is translated as CASSLAFDQPQHF. Supplemented by reference TRBV5-1 and TRBJ1-5, the full variable domain reads KAGVTQTPRYLIKTRGQQVTLSCSPISGHRSVSWYQQTPGQGLQFLFEYFSETQRNKGNFPGRFSGRQFSNSRSEMNVSTLELGDSALYLCASSLAFDQPQHFGDGTRLSIL.